Listed below are T cell receptor beta chains from one sample, sequenced in a study of cytomegalovirus exposure and HLA in healthy donors. Clones were read by immunoSEQ multiplex PCR, and TCRdb kept only the in-frame ones, dropping some. The sample comprises approximately 140,000 clones, about three quarters of which are singletons, and about an eighth rests with the top ten. The sequencing sample was made of PBMCs. The receptors derive from a human donor in good health. Both conserved end residues are part of each CDR3. Each record gives: J gene, D gene, clone size, V gene, CDR3 DNA, CDR3 protein. D genes are given only for firm matches. Some rows have no size entry. The others give once, few or many, or a class for an expanded clone.

j_call: TRBJ2-3
d_call: TRBD1
clone_size: NA
v_call: TRBV11-1
cdr3_nt: TGTGCCAGCAGCCCCGGGACAGGGGGCACAGATACGCAGTATTTT
cdr3_aa: CASSPGTGGTDTQYF

j_call: TRBJ2-4
d_call: TRBD1
clone_size: NA
v_call: TRBV19
cdr3_nt: TGTGCCAGTAGTGCGGTCCCCCCGACAGGGAGCAAAAACATTCAGTACTTC
cdr3_aa: CASSAVPPTGSKNIQYF

j_call: TRBJ1-5
d_call: NA
clone_size: few
v_call: TRBV11-3
cdr3_nt: TGTGCCAGCAGCTTAGGGCGTCAGACTTTTAGGCCCCAGCATTTT
cdr3_aa: CASSLGRQTFRPQHF

j_call: TRBJ2-3
d_call: NA
clone_size: once
v_call: TRBV5-4
cdr3_nt: TGTGCCAGCAGTTTGAGAATCAGAGGAGATACGCAGTATTTT
cdr3_aa: CASSLRIRGDTQYF

j_call: TRBJ1-5
d_call: NA
clone_size: few
v_call: TRBV9
cdr3_nt: TGTGCCAGCGGTCGAGTGGATCAGCCCCAGCATTTT
cdr3_aa: CASGRVDQPQHF

j_call: TRBJ2-1
d_call: TRBD2
clone_size: once
v_call: TRBV19
cdr3_nt: TGTGCCAGTAGTCCCCTAGCGGGGGCCATTAACAATGAGCAGTTCTTC
cdr3_aa: CASSPLAGAINNEQFF

j_call: TRBJ2-2
d_call: TRBD2
clone_size: NA
v_call: TRBV11-3
cdr3_nt: TGTGCCAGCAGCTCCGTGACTAGCGGGAGAGGGAACACCGGGGAGCTGTTTTTT
cdr3_aa: CASSSVTSGRGNTGELFF

j_call: TRBJ1-2
d_call: NA
clone_size: NA
v_call: TRBV5-1
cdr3_nt: TGCGCCAACAGCTTGGACAAGAACTATGGCTACACCTTC
cdr3_aa: CANSLDKNYGYTF

j_call: TRBJ1-2
d_call: NA
clone_size: NA
v_call: TRBV28
cdr3_nt: TGTGCCAGCAGTTATGACAGGAACTATGGCTACACCTTC
cdr3_aa: CASSYDRNYGYTF

j_call: TRBJ2-7
d_call: TRBD2
clone_size: NA
v_call: TRBV11-3
cdr3_nt: TGTGCCAGCAGCTCTAGGACTAGCGGGAGAGGCGAGCAGTACTTC
cdr3_aa: CASSSRTSGRGEQYF

j_call: TRBJ1-2
d_call: TRBD1
clone_size: NA
v_call: TRBV2
cdr3_nt: TGTGCCAGCAGTTTACAGGGGGGGAGCTACACCTTC
cdr3_aa: CASSLQGGSYTF

j_call: TRBJ2-1
d_call: NA
clone_size: NA
v_call: TRBV10-3
cdr3_nt: TGTGCCATCAGTGAGCCTTGGTCCGGGGTAGCGGTCAATGAGCAGTTCTTC
cdr3_aa: CAISEPWSGVAVNEQFF

j_call: TRBJ2-6
d_call: NA
clone_size: few
v_call: TRBV5-6
cdr3_nt: TGTGCCAGCAGCGAGGGAGCTGGGGCCAACGTCCTGACTTTC
cdr3_aa: CASSEGAGANVLTF

j_call: TRBJ2-7
d_call: TRBD2
clone_size: few
v_call: TRBV5-5
cdr3_nt: TGTGCCAGCAGTGAAGGGACTAGCGGGTTCACCTACGAGCAGTACTTC
cdr3_aa: CASSEGTSGFTYEQYF

j_call: TRBJ1-3
d_call: NA
clone_size: NA
v_call: TRBV27
cdr3_nt: TGTGCCAGCAGTCAGGGAAACACCATATATTTT
cdr3_aa: CASSQGNTIYF

j_call: TRBJ2-1
d_call: TRBD2
clone_size: few
v_call: TRBV11-1
cdr3_nt: TGTGCCAGCAGCTTAGGGCCTAGCGGGATCTACAATGAGCAGTTCTTC
cdr3_aa: CASSLGPSGIYNEQFF

j_call: TRBJ2-3
d_call: TRBD2
clone_size: NA
v_call: TRBV19
cdr3_nt: TGTGCCAGTAGTACCCAGGGACTAGCGGGAGGGCCTATCCTTTCAGATACGCAGTATTTT
cdr3_aa: CASSTQGLAGGPILSDTQYF

j_call: TRBJ2-1
d_call: TRBD2
clone_size: NA
v_call: TRBV19
cdr3_nt: TGTGCCAGTAGTCCAACCCCGGGGGGTAGCAATGAGCAGTTCTTC
cdr3_aa: CASSPTPGGSNEQFF

j_call: TRBJ2-1
d_call: NA
clone_size: NA
v_call: TRBV29-1
cdr3_nt: TGCAGCGTTGTACTAGCAGACAATGAGCAGTTCTTC
cdr3_aa: CSVVLADNEQFF

j_call: TRBJ2-7
d_call: TRBD1
clone_size: NA
v_call: TRBV7-3
cdr3_nt: TGTGCCAGCAGCCCCCACCGGGACAGGGGACAAGAGCAGTACTTC
cdr3_aa: CASSPHRDRGQEQYF

j_call: TRBJ1-5
d_call: NA
clone_size: few
v_call: TRBV6-5
cdr3_nt: TGTGCCAGCCGTCGGGGGGGCAATCAGCCCCAGCATTTT
cdr3_aa: CASRRGGNQPQHF

j_call: TRBJ2-2
d_call: NA
clone_size: NA
v_call: TRBV7-9
cdr3_nt: TGTGCCAGCAGCTCCAGGGGTGGCACCGGGGAGCTGTTTTTT
cdr3_aa: CASSSRGGTGELFF